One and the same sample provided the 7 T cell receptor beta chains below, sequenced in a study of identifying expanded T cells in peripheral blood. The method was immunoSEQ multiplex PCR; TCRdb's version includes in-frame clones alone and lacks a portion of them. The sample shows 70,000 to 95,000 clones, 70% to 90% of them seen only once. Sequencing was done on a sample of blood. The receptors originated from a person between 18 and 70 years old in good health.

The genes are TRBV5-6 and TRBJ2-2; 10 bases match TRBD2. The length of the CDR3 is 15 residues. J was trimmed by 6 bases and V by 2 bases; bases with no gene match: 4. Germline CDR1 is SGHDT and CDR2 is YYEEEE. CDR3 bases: TGTGCCAGCAGCTTAGCGGGGGGGGCCCCCGGGGAGCTGTTTTTT. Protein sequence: CASSLAGGAPGELFF.

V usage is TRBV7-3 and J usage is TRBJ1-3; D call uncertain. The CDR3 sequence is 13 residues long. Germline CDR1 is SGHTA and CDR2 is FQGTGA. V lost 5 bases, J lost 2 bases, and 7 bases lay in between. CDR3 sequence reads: CASSVGAGNTIYF. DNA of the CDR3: TGTGCCAGCAGCGTGGGCGCTGGAAACACCATATATTTT.

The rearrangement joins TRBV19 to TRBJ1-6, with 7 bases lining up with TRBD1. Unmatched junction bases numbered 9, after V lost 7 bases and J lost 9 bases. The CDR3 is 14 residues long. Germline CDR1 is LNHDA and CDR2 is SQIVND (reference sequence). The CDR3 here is CASTPTGEGSPLHF. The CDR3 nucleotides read TGTGCCAGTACACCCACAGGGGAGGGTTCACCCCTCCACTTT. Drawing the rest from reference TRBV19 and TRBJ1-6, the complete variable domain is DGGITQSPKYLFRKEGQNVTLSCEQNLNHDAMYWYRQDPGQGLRLIYYSQIVNDFQKGDIAEGYSVSREKKESFPLTVTSAQKNPTAFYLCASTPTGEGSPLHFGNGTRLTVT.

DNA for the CDR3: TGTGCCAGCAGCTTTCAGGGGAGCAATCAGCCCCAGCATTTT. Its translation: CASSFQGSNQPQHF. V gene TRBV6-1 combines with J gene TRBJ1-5, with D perhaps matching TRBD1 (6 bases). Looked up from germline, CDR1 is MNHNS and CDR2 is SASEGT. V was shortened by 6 bases and J by 1 base, with 10 bases between the two germline ends. The CDR3 runs to 14 residues.

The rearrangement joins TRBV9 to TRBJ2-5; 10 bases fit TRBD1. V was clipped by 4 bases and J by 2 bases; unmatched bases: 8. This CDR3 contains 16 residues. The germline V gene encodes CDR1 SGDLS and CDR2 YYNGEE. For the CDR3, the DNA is TGTGCCAGCAGCCCAGGGGGGACAGGGGATCAAGAGACCCAGTACTTC. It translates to CASSPGGTGDQETQYF.

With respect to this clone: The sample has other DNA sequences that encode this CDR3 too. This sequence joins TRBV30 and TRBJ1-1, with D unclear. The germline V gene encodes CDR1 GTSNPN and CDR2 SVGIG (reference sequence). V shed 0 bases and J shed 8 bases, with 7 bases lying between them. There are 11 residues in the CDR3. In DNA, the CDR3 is TGTGCCTGGAGTGTAAGTACCGAAGCTTTCTTT. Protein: CAWSVSTEAFF.

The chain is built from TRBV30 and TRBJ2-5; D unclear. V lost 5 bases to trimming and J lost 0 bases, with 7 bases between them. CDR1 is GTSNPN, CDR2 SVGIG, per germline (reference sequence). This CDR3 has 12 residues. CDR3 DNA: TGTGCCTGGGAAAGGGACCAAGAGACCCAGTACTTC. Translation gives CAWERDQETQYF. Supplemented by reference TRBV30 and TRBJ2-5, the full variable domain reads SQTIHQWPATLVQPVGSPLSLECTVEGTSNPNLYWYRQAAGRGLQLLFYSVGIGQISSEVPQNLSASRPQDRQFILSSKKLLLSDSGFYLCAWERDQETQYFGPGTRLLVL.